This T cell receptor beta chain was profiled in a study of OX40 agonist ivuxolimab in advanced cancers. Findings and limits, study-wide: Partial responders at 0.1-3.0 mg/kg had among the lowest clonal expansion.

Clones were read by immunoSEQ multiplex PCR, and TCRdb kept only the in-frame ones, dropping some. This sample has approximately 86,000 clones, with approximately 90% found just once. With regard to this clone: The antigen is undetermined.

Germline V gives CDR1 SNHLY, CDR2 FYNNEI. This CDR3 has 12 residues. Trimming shortened V by 1 base and J by 7 bases, and 5 bases separated the two germline ends. This rearrangement joins TRBV2 to TRBJ1-5; unclear D gene. Specimen: CD4+ or CD8+ T cells sorted from blood, collected in a trial of the OX40 agonist ivuxolimab. This TCR came from an adult with an advanced solid tumor such as melanoma, head and neck, liver or kidney cancer. The CDR3 nucleotides read TGTGCCAGCAGTGAAGGCTGGCAGCCCCAGCATTTT. Protein sequence: CASSEGWQPQHF.